This T cell receptor (beta chain) came from a study of radiation and T cells in renal cell carcinoma (dated by TCRdb to 2018 to 2021). Some background on the complete study: Samples came from a clinical trial, in which primary renal cell carcinomas received 15 Gy stereotactic body radiation therapy followed by nephrectomy 4 weeks later. In total, 50 to 55 samples underwent TCR beta sequencing: roughly 26 tumors plus 27 peripheral blood samples. In the roughly 54 samples combined, 4 million to 5 million unique CDR3 nucleotide sequences were found, encoding 2.5 million to 3 million unique CDR3 amino acid sequences.

What the authors observed across the whole study: In blood, the top tumor clonotypes increased from baseline to 2 weeks after radiation and then shrank by 4 weeks, which suggests a temporary expansion of tumor-resident clones. Blood repertoire dynamics were not followed beyond 4 weeks after treatment. Because pretreatment tumor biopsies were not available, the baseline intratumoral presence of clonotypes could not be determined. The single-armed trial design could not address effects of radiation dose or scheduling on the TCR repertoire.

In light of the paper, this sample's time point label describes: baseline pretreatment blood. The treatment or condition label corresponds to: 15 Gy SBRT to primary tumor, nephrectomy 4 weeks later. Serial peripheral blood from radiation-treated patients was sampled at baseline, 2 weeks and 4 weeks after SBRT to track tumor-enriched clonotypes. Every patient's renal cell carcinoma showed clear cell pathology. The QIAamp DNA Blood Mini Kit (Qiagen) was used to prepare genomic DNA for TCR sequencing. The analyses included only samples that passed all quality control checks. The immunoSEQ kit was used, according to the manufacturer's recommendations, to generate TCR beta libraries from genomic DNA. To prepare libraries, a first multiplex PCR with proprietary primers was run, followed by a second PCR that added unique barcodes, and a bead cleanup was done after each round. Each sample batch included a kit-provided positive control reaction and a negative control reaction. The final libraries were assessed on an Agilent 4200 TapeStation D1000 ScreenTape, pooled by volume, and quantified by qPCR. Sequencing was performed on an Illumina NextSeq500 using a MidOutput 150-cycle cartridge, with 156 Read1 cycles, 15 Index1 cycles, and the kit custom primers. The pooled library was loaded at approximately 0.97 pM with around 22% PhiX control spiked in. In the paper's pipeline: The vendor-processed data were analyzed in R, and a clonotype was defined as all T cells that share the same CDR3 nucleotide sequence. For clone abundance analyses, frequencies were normalized to the 10,000 most abundant clones in each sample. Public T cell clones, which averaged fewer than five per sample, were excluded before analysis. Tumor-enriched and baseline blood-enriched clonotypes were defined by at least a 32-fold difference in abundance between compartments. A beta-binomial differential abundance model was used to identify clonotypes that expanded or contracted between blood time points. Tumor-blood repertoire similarity was measured with the Baroni-Urbani and Buser coefficient, and group comparisons used two-tailed Wilcoxon tests in R. TCRdb provides this immuneACCESS table in a form limited to in-frame rearrangements. Some clones are lacking; in checked studies, under half of them reflect an unresolved V gene, and why the rest are absent is not known. V, J and clone size reflect that table, while D and trimming were determined from the DNA. The sample records 140,000 or so clones, 70% to 90% of which are singletons. Jointly, the top ten make up more than 10% of the sample.

On this clone itself: Its antigen is unknown. Per-base qualities were not stored, and no clone one base away is much larger.

The specimen comprised blood, sampled from a patient whose treatment included radiotherapy and nephrectomy. The receptor's source is a woman aged 50 to 65 with renal cell carcinoma.

The bases are TGTGCCAGCAGTTACTCGTGGGACAGTAACACTGAAGCTTTCTTT. Translated, this is CASSYSWDSNTEAFF. The V and J genes are TRBV6-5 and TRBJ1-1; TRBD1 agrees with 7 junctional bases. V is trimmed back by 0 bases and J by 2 bases, and the junction contains 3 bases that no gene match accounts for. The CDR3 sequence holds 15 residues, the cysteine and phenylalanine included. This entry keeps only the CDR3 DNA: 45 bases, framed from base 1. CDR1 and CDR2 (MNHEY, SVGAGI) derive from the germline V gene.